This T cell receptor (beta chain) was observed in a study of Ad26.COV2.S vaccination and SARS-CoV-2 variants. Documented treatment: around 19 received Ad26.COV2.S at low or high dose, single or two shots; roughly 5 received placebo; per-sample allocation not given. Sampling occurred on day 63 after the first vaccine or placebo injection. SARS-CoV-2 spike from the Wuhan strain was encoded by the vaccine, an Ad26 vector. This CDR3 is built from 15 residues. Germline CDR1 and CDR2: SGHKS and YYEKEE (reference sequence). V lost 2 bases and J 2 bases, leaving 13 bases between the germline ends. TCRdb's table, derived via immunoSEQ multiplex PCR, lists solely in-frame clones and lacks some. The sample holds approximately 420,000 clones, 70% to 90% seen once.

The source of this sequence is a person between 18 and 65 years old who received the Ad26.COV2.S COVID-19 vaccine or a placebo. The input for sequencing was peripheral blood, taken in a trial of Ad26.COV2.S vaccine versus placebo. The V call is TRBV5-5, the J call TRBJ1-1; D remains ambiguous. The CDR3 is CASSFRLSGNTEAFF. The CDR3 nucleotides read TGTGCCAGCAGCTTCCGTTTGTCGGGAAACACTGAAGCTTTCTTT.